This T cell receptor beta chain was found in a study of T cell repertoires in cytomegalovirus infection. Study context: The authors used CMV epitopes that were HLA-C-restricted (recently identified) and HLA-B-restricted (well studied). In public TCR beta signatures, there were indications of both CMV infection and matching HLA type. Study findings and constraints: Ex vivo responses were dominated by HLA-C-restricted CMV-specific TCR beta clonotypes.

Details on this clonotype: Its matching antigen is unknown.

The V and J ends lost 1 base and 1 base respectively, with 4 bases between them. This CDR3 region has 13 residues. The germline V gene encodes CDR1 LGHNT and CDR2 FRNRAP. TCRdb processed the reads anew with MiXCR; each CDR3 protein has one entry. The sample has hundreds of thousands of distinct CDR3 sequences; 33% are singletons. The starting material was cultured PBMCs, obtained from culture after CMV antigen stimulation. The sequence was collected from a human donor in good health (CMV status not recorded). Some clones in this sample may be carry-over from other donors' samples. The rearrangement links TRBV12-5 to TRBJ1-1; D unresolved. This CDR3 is CASGLEGNTEAFF. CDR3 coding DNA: TGTGCTAGTGGTTTGGAAGGGAACACTGAAGCTTTCTTT.